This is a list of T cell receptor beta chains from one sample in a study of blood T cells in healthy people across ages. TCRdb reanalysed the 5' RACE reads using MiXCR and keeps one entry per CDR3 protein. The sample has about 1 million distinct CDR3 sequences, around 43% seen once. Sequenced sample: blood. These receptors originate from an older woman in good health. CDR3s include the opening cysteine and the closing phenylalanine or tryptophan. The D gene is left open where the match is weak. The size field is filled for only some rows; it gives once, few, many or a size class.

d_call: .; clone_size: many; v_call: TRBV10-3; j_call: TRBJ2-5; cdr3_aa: CAISEWRYRTVETQYF; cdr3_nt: TGTGCCATCAGTGAGTGGCGGTACAGGACGGTGGAGACCCAGTACTTC
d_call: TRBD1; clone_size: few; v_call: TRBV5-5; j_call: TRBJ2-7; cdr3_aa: CASSVVGGPSHEQYF; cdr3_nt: TGTGCCAGCAGCGTAGTAGGGGGCCCCTCCCACGAGCAGTACTTC
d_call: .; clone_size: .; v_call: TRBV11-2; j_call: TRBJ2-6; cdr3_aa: CASSLWSRSGANVLTF; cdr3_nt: TGTGCCAGCAGCTTATGGAGTCGGTCTGGGGCCAACGTCCTGACTTTC
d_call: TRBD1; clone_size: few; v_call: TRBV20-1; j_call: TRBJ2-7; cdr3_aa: CSAETGASYEQYF; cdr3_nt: TGCAGTGCCGAGACAGGGGCCTCCTACGAGCAGTACTTC
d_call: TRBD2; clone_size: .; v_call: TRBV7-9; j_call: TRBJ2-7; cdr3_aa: CASSRAPGGSYEQYF; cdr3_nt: TGTGCCAGCAGCCGCGCCCCGGGAGGGTCCTACGAGCAGTACTTC
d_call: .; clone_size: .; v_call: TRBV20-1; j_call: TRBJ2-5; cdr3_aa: CSAGGAGAPWGETQYF; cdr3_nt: TGCAGTGCTGGTGGGGCAGGGGCTCCTTGGGGAGAGACCCAGTACTTC
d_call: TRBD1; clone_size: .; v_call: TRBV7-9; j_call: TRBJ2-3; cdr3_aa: CAGSLGTGGDQTDTQYF; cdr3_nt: TGTGCCGGCAGCTTAGGCACAGGGGGCGACCAAACAGATACGCAGTATTTT
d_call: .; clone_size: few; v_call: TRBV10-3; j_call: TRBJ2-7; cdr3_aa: CAISESGGELYEQYF; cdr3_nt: TGTGCCATCAGTGAGTCCGGGGGAGAATTATACGAGCAGTACTTC
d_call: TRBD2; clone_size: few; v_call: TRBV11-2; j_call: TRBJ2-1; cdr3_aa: CASSLGQRGYNEQFF; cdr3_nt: TGTGCCAGCAGCTTAGGCCAGCGGGGCTACAATGAGCAGTTCTTC
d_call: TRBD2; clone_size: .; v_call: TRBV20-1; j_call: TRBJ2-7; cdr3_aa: CSARDTSGIGEQYF; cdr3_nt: TGCAGTGCTAGGGATACTAGCGGGATTGGCGAGCAGTACTTC
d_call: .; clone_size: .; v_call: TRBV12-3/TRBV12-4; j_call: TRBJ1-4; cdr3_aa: CASSKSEKLFF; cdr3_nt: TGTGCCAGCAGTAAAAGCGAAAAACTGTTTTTT
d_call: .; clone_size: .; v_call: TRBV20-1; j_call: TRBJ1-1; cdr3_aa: CSARLSNTEAFF; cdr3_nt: TGCAGTGCTAGGTTGTCGAACACTGAAGCTTTCTTT
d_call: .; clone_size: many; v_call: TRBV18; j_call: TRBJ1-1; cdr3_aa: CASSPGLNTEAFF; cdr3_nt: TGTGCCAGCTCACCAGGGTTGAACACTGAAGCTTTCTTT
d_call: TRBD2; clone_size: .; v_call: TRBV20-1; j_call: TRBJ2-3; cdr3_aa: CSARGGLAGGRADTQYF; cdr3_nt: TGCAGTGCTAGAGGGGGACTAGCGGGAGGGCGGGCAGATACGCAGTATTTT
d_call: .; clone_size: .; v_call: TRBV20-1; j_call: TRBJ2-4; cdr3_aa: CSASQSSSLREQYF; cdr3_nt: TGCAGTGCTAGCCAAAGTTCCTCCCTTAGGGAGCAGTACTTC
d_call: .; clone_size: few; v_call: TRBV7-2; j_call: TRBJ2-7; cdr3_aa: CASSLVPARNYEQYF; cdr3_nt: TGTGCCAGCAGCTTAGTTCCAGCGAGAAATTACGAGCAGTACTTC
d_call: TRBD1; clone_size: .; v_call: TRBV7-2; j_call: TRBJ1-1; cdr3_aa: CASSLGDRDNTEAFF; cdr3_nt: TGTGCCAGCAGCTTAGGCGACAGGGATAACACTGAAGCTTTCTTT
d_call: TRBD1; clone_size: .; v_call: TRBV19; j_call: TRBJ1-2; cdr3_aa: CASSINRQGTGYTF; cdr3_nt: TGTGCCAGTAGTATAAATCGACAGGGTACAGGCTACACCTTC
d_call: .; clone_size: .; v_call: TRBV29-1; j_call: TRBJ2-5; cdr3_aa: CSVGVNEFRYF; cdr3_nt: TGCAGCGTGGGCGTCAATGAGTTTAGGTACTTC
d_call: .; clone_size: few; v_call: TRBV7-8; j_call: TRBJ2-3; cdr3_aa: CASSSDRYTDTQYF; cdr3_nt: TGTGCCAGCAGCTCGGACAGATACACAGATACGCAGTATTTT
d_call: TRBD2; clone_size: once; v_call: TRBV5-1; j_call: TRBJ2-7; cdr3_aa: CASRPSGSGEQYF; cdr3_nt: TGCGCCAGCAGACCTAGCGGGAGCGGAGAGCAGTACTTC
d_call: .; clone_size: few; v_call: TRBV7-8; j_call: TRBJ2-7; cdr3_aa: CASSPKHEQYF; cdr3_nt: TGTGCCAGCAGCCCGAAGCACGAGCAGTACTTC
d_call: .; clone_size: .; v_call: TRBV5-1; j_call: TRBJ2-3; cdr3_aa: CASSLEGNTDTQYF; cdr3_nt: TGCGCCAGCAGCTTGGAGGGCAACACAGATACGCAGTATTTT
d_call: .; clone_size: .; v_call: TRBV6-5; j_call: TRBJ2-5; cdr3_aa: CASSYSRLAGCEQYF; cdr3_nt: TGTGCCAGCAGTTACTCGCGGCTGGCGGGCTGTGAGCAGTACTTC
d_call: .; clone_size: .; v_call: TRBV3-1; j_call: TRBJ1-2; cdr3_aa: CASSQQQGIYGYTF; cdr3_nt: TGTGCCAGCAGCCAGCAGCAGGGGATCTATGGCTACACCTTC
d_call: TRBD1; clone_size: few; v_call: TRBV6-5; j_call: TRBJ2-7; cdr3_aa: CASSWGQGEYEQYF; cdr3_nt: TGTGCCAGCAGTTGGGGACAGGGGGAATACGAGCAGTACTTC
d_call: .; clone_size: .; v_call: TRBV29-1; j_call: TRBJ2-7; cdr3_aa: CSVEANKGFRAGEQYF; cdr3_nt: TGCAGCGTTGAAGCAAACAAGGGTTTTCGGGCGGGCGAGCAGTACTTC
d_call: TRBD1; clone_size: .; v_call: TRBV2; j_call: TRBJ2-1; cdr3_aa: CASSERVGGFYNEQFF; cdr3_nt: TGTGCCAGCAGTGAAAGGGTAGGGGGCTTTTACAATGAGCAGTTCTTC
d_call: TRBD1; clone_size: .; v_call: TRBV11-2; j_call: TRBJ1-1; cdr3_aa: CASSLETGFTEAFF; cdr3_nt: TGTGCCAGCAGCTTGGAGACAGGGTTCACTGAAGCTTTCTTT
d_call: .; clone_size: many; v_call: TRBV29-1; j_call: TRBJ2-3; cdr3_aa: CSVESPFRDTQYF; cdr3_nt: TGCAGCGTTGAATCCCCTTTCAGGGATACGCAGTATTTT
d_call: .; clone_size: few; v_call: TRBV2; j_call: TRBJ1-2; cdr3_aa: CASRVPTVRGGYTF; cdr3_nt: TGTGCCAGCAGAGTCCCGACAGTCCGTGGAGGCTACACCTTC
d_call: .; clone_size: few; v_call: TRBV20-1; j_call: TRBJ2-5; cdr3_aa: CSAAPRGAEETQYF; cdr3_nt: TGCAGTGCTGCCCCCCGGGGGGCTGAGGAGACCCAGTACTTC
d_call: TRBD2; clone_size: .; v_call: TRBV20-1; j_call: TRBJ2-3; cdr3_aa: CSARLSGRAFGTQYF; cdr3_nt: TGCAGTGCTAGGCTTAGCGGGAGGGCCTTTGGTACGCAGTATTTT
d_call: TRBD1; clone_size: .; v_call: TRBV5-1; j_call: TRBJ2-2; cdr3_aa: CASSSLTGGDTGELFF; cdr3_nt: TGCGCCAGCAGCTCTCTGACAGGGGGGGACACCGGGGAGCTGTTTTTT
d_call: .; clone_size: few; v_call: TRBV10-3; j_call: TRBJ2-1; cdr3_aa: CAISESGKQFF; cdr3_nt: TGTGCCATCAGTGAGTCTGGAAAGCAGTTCTTC
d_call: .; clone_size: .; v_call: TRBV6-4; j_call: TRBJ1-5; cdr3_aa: CASGEIPGPFQPQHF; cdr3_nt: TGTGCCAGCGGTGAAATACCAGGGCCCTTTCAGCCCCAGCATTTT
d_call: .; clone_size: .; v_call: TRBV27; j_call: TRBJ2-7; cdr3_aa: CASTGRGAHEQYF; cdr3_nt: TGTGCCAGCACCGGGAGAGGGGCCCACGAGCAGTACTTC
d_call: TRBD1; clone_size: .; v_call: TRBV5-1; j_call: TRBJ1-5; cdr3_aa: CASSLDGTGKNQPQHF; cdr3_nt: TGCGCCAGCAGCTTGGACGGGACAGGGAAAAATCAGCCCCAGCATTTT
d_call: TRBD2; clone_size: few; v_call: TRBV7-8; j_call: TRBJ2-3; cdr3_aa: CASSLGTAGITDTQYF; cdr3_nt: TGTGCCAGCAGCTTAGGCACAGCGGGGATCACAGATACGCAGTATTTT
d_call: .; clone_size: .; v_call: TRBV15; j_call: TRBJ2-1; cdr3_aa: CATTNQFNNEQFF; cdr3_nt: TGTGCCACCACGAACCAGTTCAACAATGAGCAGTTCTTC
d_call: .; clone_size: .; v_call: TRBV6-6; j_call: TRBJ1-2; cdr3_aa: CASSYTGQGRDYGYTF; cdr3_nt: TGTGCCAGCAGTTACACGGGGCAGGGCAGGGACTATGGCTACACCTTC
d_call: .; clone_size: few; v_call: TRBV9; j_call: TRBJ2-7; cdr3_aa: CASSVTTTREQYF; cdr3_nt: TGTGCCAGCAGCGTAACAACAACCCGAGAGCAGTACTTC